This TCR beta chain was recovered during a study of early T cells in non-severe SARS-CoV-2 infection. Study background: Unsorted whole-blood RNA was sequenced in bulk, leaving chains unpaired.

V was shortened by 5 bases and J by 7 bases, with 12 bases between the two germline ends. This CDR3 has 12 residues. Looked up from germline, CDR1 is MNHEY and CDR2 is SVGEGT. Unique molecular identifiers (one per individual cDNA molecule) were attached. MiXCR was run by TCRdb on the 5' RACE reads, yielding one entry per CDR3 protein. The table lists approximately 99,000 distinct CDR3 sequences, 9% to 14% of them singletons. Sample: whole blood. V is TRBV6-2 or TRBV6-3 and J is TRBJ2-7; D unresolved. The receptor's source is an adult who was a healthcare worker with PCR-confirmed SARS-CoV-2 infection or an uninfected control (not recorded which). CDR3 DNA: TGTGCCAGCAGTCCGGTTAACAGAGAGCAGTACTTC. Translated, it gives CASSPVNREQYF.